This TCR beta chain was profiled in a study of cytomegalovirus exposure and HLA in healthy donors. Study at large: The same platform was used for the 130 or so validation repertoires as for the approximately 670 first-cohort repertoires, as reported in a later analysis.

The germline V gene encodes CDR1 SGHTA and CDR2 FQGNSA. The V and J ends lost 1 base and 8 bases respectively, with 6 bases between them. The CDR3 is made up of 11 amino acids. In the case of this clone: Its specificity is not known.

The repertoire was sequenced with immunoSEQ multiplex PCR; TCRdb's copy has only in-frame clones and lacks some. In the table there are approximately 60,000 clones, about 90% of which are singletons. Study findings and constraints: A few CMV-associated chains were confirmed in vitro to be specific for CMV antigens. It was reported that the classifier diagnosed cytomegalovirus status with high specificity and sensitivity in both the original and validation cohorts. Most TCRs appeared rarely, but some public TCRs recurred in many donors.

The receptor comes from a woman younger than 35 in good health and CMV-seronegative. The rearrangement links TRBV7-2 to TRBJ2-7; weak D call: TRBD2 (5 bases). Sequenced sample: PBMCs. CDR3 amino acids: CASSLGGKQYF. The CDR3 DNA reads TGTGCCAGCAGCTTAGGAGGGAAGCAGTACTTC.